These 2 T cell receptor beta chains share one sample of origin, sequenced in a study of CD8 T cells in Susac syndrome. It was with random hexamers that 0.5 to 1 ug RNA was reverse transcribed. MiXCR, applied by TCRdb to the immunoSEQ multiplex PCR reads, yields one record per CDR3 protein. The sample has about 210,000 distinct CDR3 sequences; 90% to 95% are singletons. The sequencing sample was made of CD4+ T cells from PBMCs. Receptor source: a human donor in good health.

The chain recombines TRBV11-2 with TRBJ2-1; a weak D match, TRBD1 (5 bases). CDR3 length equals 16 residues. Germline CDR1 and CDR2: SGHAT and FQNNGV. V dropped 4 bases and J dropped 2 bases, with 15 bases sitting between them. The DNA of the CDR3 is TGTGCCAGCAGCTCCATCCAGGGTAGGACCTACAATGAGCAGTTCTTC. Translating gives CASSSIQGRTYNEQFF.

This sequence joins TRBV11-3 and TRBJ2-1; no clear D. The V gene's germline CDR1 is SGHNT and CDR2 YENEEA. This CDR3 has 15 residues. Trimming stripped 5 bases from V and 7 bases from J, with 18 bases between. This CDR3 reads CASSQTGPLVNEQFF. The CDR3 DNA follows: TGTGCCAGCAGCCAGACCGGGCCGTTAGTAAATGAGCAGTTCTTC.